The 18 T cell receptor beta chains below all came from one sample that was sequenced in a study of OX40 agonist ivuxolimab in advanced cancers. TCRdb keeps only in-frame clones here, not all; method: immunoSEQ multiplex PCR. Among roughly 120,000 clones listed, approximately 89% were seen once. Specimen: CD4+ or CD8+ T cells sorted from blood, collected in a trial of the OX40 agonist ivuxolimab. These receptors came from an adult with an advanced solid tumor such as melanoma, head and neck, liver or kidney cancer.

The rearrangement uses TRBV30 and TRBJ2-6; maybe TRBD1 (6 bases). The CDR3 is 19 amino acids. V dropped 0 bases and J dropped 1 base, with 19 bases sitting between them. The germline V gene has CDR1 GTSNPN and CDR2 SVGIG (reference sequence). CDR3 sequence (DNA): TGTGCCTGGAGTGTAACAGGGCGGGTGGGGTTATCTGGGGCCAACGTCCTGACTTTC. This sequence encodes CAWSVTGRVGLSGANVLTF. Variable domain in full (rest from reference TRBV30 and TRBJ2-6): SQTIHQWPATLVQPVGSPLSLECTVEGTSNPNLYWYRQAAGRGLQLLFYSVGIGQISSEVPQNLSASRPQDRQFILSSKKLLLSDSGFYLCAWSVTGRVGLSGANVLTFGAGSRLTVL.

The rearrangement joins TRBV25-1 to TRBJ1-2; TRBD1 is a possible D gene (5 bases). The CDR3 is 14 amino acids. Looked up from germline, CDR1 is MGHDK and CDR2 is SYGVNS. With 0 bases removed from V and 4 bases from J, the gap between germline ends came to 9 bases. The DNA of the CDR3 is TGTGCCAGCAGTGAATATGGGGCAGCCTATGGCTACACCTTC. This translates into CASSEYGAAYGYTF.

This clone was seen more than once but under ten times. The genes are TRBV15 and TRBJ1-3, with 10 bases fitting TRBD1. CDR3 length: 16 residues. Losses at the gene ends were 1 base for V and 7 bases for J; bases not matched to a gene: 7. Germline V CDR1 and CDR2: LNHNV, YYDKDF (reference sequence). The DNA for the CDR3 is TGTGCCACCAGCAGAGCCGGGACAGGGGAAATCAACACCATATATTTT. Its protein is CATSRAGTGEINTIYF.

The CDR3 protein is CASSWRTVPSLEAFF. CDR3 DNA: TGTGCCAGCAGCTGGAGGACAGTACCCAGTCTTGAAGCTTTCTTT. The rearrangement joins TRBV7-8 to TRBJ1-1; perhaps TRBD1 as D (6 bases). Per germline, CDR1 SGHVS and CDR2 FQNEAQ. V shed 4 bases and J shed 7 bases, with 19 bases lying between them. The CDR3 covers 15 residues.

This chain uses TRBV5-8 with TRBJ1-3, with TRBD1 matching 9 bases. Trimming cost V 3 bases and J 4 bases; bases outside gene matches: 2. From germline, CDR1 is SGHTS and CDR2 YDEGEE. The CDR3 length is 14 residues. The CDR3 bases are TGTGCCAGCAGCTATGGGACAGGGGGAAACACCATATATTTT. Translated, it gives CASSYGTGGNTIYF.

The CDR3 protein is CASRGEGAYGYTF. For the CDR3, the DNA is TGTGCCAGCCGGGGGGAGGGCGCCTATGGCTACACCTTC. This chain uses TRBV6-5 with TRBJ1-2; possibly TRBD1 for D (5 bases). CDR1 and CDR2 from the germline V gene are MNHEY and SVGAGI. Trimming cost V 8 bases and J 4 bases, with 14 bases left between them. The CDR3 has 13 residues.

The chain links TRBV6-1 to TRBJ2-7; no definite D call. The germline gives CDR1 MNHNS, CDR2 SASEGT. V gave up 2 bases and J gave up 0 bases, with 5 bases separating them. The CDR3 has 13 amino acids. In DNA form, the CDR3 reads TGTGCCAGCAGTGAACAGAGCTCCTACGAGCAGTACTTC. As protein: CASSEQSSYEQYF.

This chain connects TRBV7-9 to TRBJ2-5, with TRBD1 as a possible D gene (6 bases). The CDR3 extends over 16 amino acids. Germline CDR1 is SEHNR and CDR2 is FQNEAQ (reference sequence). Trimming left V 3 bases short and J 1 base short, with 15 bases between. The CDR3 DNA is TGTGCCAGCAGCTTTTGGGGGCGAGAGTTCCAAGAGACCCAGTACTTC. Translation: CASSFWGREFQETQYF.

The genes are TRBV30 and TRBJ1-1; D is unresolved. This CDR3 region has 14 residues. The germline CDR1 and CDR2 sequences are GTSNPN and SVGIG (reference sequence). V dropped 0 bases and J dropped 0 bases, with 8 bases sitting between them. CDR3 DNA: TGTGCCTGGAGTGTATCTGGGTTGAACACTGAAGCTTTCTTT. Translation gives CAWSVSGLNTEAFF.

V is TRBV6-5 and J is TRBJ2-1; 11 bases are shared with TRBD2. This CDR3 has 15 residues. The V segment lost 7 bases and the J segment 6 bases; nucleotides outside the gene matches: 8. The germline gives CDR1 MNHEY, CDR2 SVGAGI. The CDR3 here is CASNLGGTSGNEQFF. CDR3 DNA: TGTGCCAGCAACCTCGGAGGGACTAGCGGCAATGAGCAGTTCTTC.

This chain joins TRBV7-9 and TRBJ2-7; D gene uncertain. The length of the CDR3 is 13 residues. Germline V gene lookup returns CDR1 SEHNR and CDR2 FQNEAQ (reference sequence). V lost 5 bases and J 5 bases, leaving 13 bases between the germline ends. For the CDR3, the DNA is TGTGCCAGCAGCCAGACATGGGCCAACGAGCAGTACTTC. Amino acid sequence: CASSQTWANEQYF.

V gene TRBV5-1 combines with J gene TRBJ2-1, with D perhaps TRBD2 (6 bases). V was cut by 10 bases and J by 1 base, with 15 bases left in between. In germline, CDR1 is SGHRS, CDR2 YFSETQ. This CDR3 contains 14 residues. CDR3 in amino acids: CAWRGSYSYNEQFF. CDR3 DNA: TGCGCCTGGCGGGGTTCATATTCCTACAATGAGCAGTTCTTC. The entire variable domain, with the rest obtained from reference TRBV5-1 and TRBJ2-1, is as follows: KAGVTQTPRYLIKTRGQQVTLSCSPISGHRSVSWYQQTPGQGLQFLFEYFSETQRNKGNFPGRFSGRQFSNSRSEMNVSTLELGDSALYLCAWRGSYSYNEQFFGPGTRLTVL.

This chain connects TRBV2 to TRBJ1-6; the D gene is possibly TRBD1 (6 bases). The CDR3 extends over 14 amino acids. Germline V CDR1 and CDR2: SNHLY, FYNNEI. Deletions cut 6 bases from V and 3 bases from J, with 9 bases between. Written as DNA, the CDR3 is TGTGCCAGCAGCCCGGACAGCTATAATTCACCCCTCCACTTT. This sequence encodes CASSPDSYNSPLHF.

The chain recombines TRBV5-5 with TRBJ1-2; no reliable D call. CDR3 length: 16 amino acids. The V end lost 0 bases, the J end lost 3 bases, and 15 bases lay between the germline ends. Germline V gene data show CDR1 as SGHKS and CDR2 as YYEKEE (reference sequence). The CDR3 reads CASSLAPGNTHYGYTF. CDR3 coding DNA: TGTGCCAGCAGCTTGGCGCCAGGCAACACCCACTATGGCTACACCTTC.

The chain joins TRBV7-2 to TRBJ1-5; D may be TRBD1 (5 bases). Trimming took off 4 bases at V and 6 bases at J, with 13 bases between the two ends. Germline lookup yields CDR1 SGHTA and CDR2 FQGNSA. This CDR3 contains 14 residues. The CDR3 protein is CASSSPGGSQPQHF. CDR3 in DNA: TGTGCCAGCAGCTCCCCCGGGGGGTCTCAGCCCCAGCATTTT.

This chain links TRBV4-2 with TRBJ1-1, with TRBD1 matching 7 bases. This CDR3 spans 15 amino acids. Per germline, CDR1 LGHNA and CDR2 YNFKEQ. J gave up 0 bases and V 4 bases, and 5 bases lay outside the gene matches. The chain's CDR3 is CASSPGQRMNTEAFF. DNA for the CDR3: TGTGCCAGCAGCCCGGGACAGCGAATGAACACTGAAGCTTTCTTT.

This rearrangement joins TRBV5-5 to TRBJ1-2; D not resolved. CDR1 and CDR2 (germline): SGHKS, YYEKEE (reference sequence). The V end lost 1 base, the J end lost 6 bases, and 13 bases lay between the germline ends. The CDR3 runs to 14 residues. The CDR3 reads CASSLSGPGDGYTF. CDR3 bases: TGTGCCAGCAGCTTGTCAGGACCTGGAGATGGCTACACCTTC.

The chain recombines TRBV5-6 with TRBJ1-2; a possible D gene is TRBD1 (6 bases). The V gene lost 0 bases and the J gene lost 6 bases, with 9 bases spanning the gap. The CDR3 is 13 residues long. Germline assignment: CDR1 SGHDT and CDR2 YYEEEE. CDR3 amino acids: CASSLATGHGYTF. The CDR3 bases are TGTGCCAGCAGCTTGGCTACAGGGCATGGCTACACCTTC.